The TCR beta chain under discussion was sequenced for a study of cytomegalovirus exposure and HLA in healthy donors. Study-wide context: Samples from HLA-typed donors yielded around 79 million unique TCRs in an early data release. Researchers found that about 82% of fewer than 450 genotyped donors fell within the Caucasian-associated ancestry cluster. General study findings and limits: A prior analysis recorded that most TCR beta V segments were productive about 87% or about 30% of the time. Based on reports, TCR beta sequences accurately predicted HLA-A and HLA-B alleles for most subjects.

Germline CDR1 reads SGHRS; CDR2 reads YFSETQ. The V and J ends lost 1 base and 7 bases, in that order; junction bases with no gene match: 7. This CDR3 comprises 15 residues. Primers included in the PCR were 60 Vbeta and 13 Jbeta primers. Only in-frame clones appear in the TCRdb table, and some are missing; sequencing was by immunoSEQ multiplex PCR. Here the sample spans about 190,000 clones, approximately 86% being singletons. Concerning this clone itself: Antigen specificity is unknown.

This sequence joins TRBV5-1 and TRBJ2-7; 11 bases map to TRBD2. Sequencing was done on a sample of PBMCs. This receptor was identified in a woman aged 18 to 35 in good health and CMV-seronegative. The CDR3 here is CASSLQTSGGREQYF. The DNA for the CDR3 is TGCGCCAGCAGCTTGCAAACTAGCGGGGGAAGGGAGCAGTACTTC.